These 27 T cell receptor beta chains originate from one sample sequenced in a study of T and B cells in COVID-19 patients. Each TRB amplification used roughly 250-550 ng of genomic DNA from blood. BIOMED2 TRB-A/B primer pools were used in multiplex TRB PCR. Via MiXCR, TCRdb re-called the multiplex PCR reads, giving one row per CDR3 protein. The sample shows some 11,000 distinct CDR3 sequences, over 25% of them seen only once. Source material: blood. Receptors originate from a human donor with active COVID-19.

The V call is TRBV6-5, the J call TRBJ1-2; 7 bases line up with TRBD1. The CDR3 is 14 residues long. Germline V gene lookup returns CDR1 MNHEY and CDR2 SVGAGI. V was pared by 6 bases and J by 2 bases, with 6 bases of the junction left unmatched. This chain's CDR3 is CASSYDRANYGYTF. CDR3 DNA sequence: TGTGCCAGCAGCTATGACAGGGCGAACTATGGCTACACCTTC.

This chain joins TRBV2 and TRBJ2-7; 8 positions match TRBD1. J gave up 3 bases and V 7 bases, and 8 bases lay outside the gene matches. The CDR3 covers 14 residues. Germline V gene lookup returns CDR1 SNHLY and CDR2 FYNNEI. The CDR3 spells CASTGQGGLYEQYF. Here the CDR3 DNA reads TGTGCCAGCACCGGACAGGGTGGCCTCTACGAGCAGTACTTC.

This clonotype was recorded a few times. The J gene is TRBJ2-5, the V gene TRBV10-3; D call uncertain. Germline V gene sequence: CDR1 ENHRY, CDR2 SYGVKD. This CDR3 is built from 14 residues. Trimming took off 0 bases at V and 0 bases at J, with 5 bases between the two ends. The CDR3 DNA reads TGTGCCATCAGTGAGTCTGACTACCAAGAGACCCAGTACTTC. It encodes CAISESDYQETQYF.

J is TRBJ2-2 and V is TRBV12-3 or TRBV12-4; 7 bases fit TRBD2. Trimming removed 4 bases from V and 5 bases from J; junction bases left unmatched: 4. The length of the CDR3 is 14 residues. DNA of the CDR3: TGTGCCAGCAGTTCTGGGGGGGTTACCGGGGAGCTGTTTTTT. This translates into CASSSGGVTGELFF.

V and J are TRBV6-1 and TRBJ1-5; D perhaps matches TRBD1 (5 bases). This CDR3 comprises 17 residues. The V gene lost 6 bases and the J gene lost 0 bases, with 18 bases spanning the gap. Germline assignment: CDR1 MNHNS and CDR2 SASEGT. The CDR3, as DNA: TGTGCCAGCAGCCCCATCCGTGGGGCAGATAGCAATCAGCCCCAGCATTTT. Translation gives CASSPIRGADSNQPQHF.

CDR3 sequence: CAWNSGVNSNQPQHF. As DNA, the CDR3 is TGTGCCTGGAATTCAGGGGTCAACTCTAATCAGCCCCAGCATTTT. This chain uses TRBV30 with TRBJ1-5, with a possible D match to TRBD1 (6 bases). CDR3 length equals 15 residues. Germline V CDR1 and CDR2: GTSNPN, SVGIG (reference sequence). Trimming took off 4 bases at V and 4 bases at J, with 17 bases between the two ends. The whole variable domain, filled in from reference TRBV30 and TRBJ1-5, reads SQTIHQWPATLVQPVGSPLSLECTVEGTSNPNLYWYRQAAGRGLQLLFYSVGIGQISSEVPQNLSASRPQDRQFILSSKKLLLSDSGFYLCAWNSGVNSNQPQHFGDGTRLSIL.

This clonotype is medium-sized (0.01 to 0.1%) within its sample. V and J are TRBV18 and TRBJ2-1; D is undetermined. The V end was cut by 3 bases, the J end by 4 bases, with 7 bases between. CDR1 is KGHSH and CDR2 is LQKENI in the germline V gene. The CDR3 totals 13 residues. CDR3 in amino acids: CASSPPSYNEQFF. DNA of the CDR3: TGTGCCAGCTCACCCCCCAGTTACAATGAGCAGTTCTTC.

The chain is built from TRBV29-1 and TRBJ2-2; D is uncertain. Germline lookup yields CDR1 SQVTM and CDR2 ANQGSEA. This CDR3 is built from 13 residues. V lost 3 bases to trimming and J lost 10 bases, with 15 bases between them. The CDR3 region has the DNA TGCAGCGTTGAGGCACAGTACACCTTGGAGCTGTTTTTT. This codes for CSVEAQYTLELFF.

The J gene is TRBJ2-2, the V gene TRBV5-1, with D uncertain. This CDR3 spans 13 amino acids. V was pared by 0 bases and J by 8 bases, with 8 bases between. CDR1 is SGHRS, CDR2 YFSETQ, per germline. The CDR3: CASSLVVEGELFF. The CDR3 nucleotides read TGCGCCAGCAGCTTGGTTGTGGAGGGGGAGCTGTTTTTT.

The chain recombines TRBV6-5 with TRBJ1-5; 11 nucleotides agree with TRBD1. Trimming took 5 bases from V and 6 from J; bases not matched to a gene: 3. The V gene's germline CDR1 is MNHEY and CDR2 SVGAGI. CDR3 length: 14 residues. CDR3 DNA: TGTGCCAGCAGTGGACAGGGGGCGGCTCAGCCCCAGCATTTT. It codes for CASSGQGAAQPQHF.

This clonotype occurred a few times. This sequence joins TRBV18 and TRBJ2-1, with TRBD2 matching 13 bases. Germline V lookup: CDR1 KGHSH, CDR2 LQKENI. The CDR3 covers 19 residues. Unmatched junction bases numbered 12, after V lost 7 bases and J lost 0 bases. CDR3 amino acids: CASFSWGTSGESSYNEQFF. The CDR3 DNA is TGTGCCAGCTTCTCATGGGGGACTAGCGGGGAGAGCTCCTACAATGAGCAGTTCTTC.

CDR3 amino acids: CASSLSSGGSRETQYF. The CDR3 DNA reads TGTGCCAGCAGCTTATCTAGCGGGGGGTCGAGGGAGACCCAGTACTTC. The chain employs TRBV7-4 and TRBJ2-5; 11 bases align to TRBD2. Trimming removed 2 bases from V and 5 bases from J; junction bases left unmatched: 7. Germline CDR1 reads SGHVT; CDR2 reads SQSDAQ. This CDR3 region has 16 residues.

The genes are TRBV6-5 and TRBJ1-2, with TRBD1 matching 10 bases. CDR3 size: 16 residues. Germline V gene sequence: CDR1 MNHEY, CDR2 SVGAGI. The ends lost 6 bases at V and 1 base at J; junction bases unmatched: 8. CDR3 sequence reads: CASRTGGVAINYGYTF. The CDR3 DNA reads TGTGCCAGCAGGACAGGGGGCGTAGCCATTAACTATGGCTACACCTTC.

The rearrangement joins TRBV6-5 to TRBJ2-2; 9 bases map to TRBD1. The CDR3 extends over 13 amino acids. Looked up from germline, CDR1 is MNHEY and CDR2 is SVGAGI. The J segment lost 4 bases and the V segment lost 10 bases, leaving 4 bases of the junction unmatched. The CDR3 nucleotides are TGTGCCACCGAGGACAGGGGCACCGGGGAGCTGTTTTTT. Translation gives CATEDRGTGELFF.

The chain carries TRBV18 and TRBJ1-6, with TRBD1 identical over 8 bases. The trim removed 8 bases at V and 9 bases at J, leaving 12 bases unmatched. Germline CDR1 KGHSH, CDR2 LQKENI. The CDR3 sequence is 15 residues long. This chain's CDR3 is CASRLAQGASSPLHF. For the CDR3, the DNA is TGTGCCAGCAGGCTCGCTCAGGGGGCGAGTTCACCCCTCCACTTT.

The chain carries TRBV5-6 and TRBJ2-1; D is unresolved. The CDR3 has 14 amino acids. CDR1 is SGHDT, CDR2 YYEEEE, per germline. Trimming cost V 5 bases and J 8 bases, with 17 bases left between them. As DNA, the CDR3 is TGTGCCAGCAGTATACGCCAGGAGCAATATGAGCAGTTCTTC. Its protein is CASSIRQEQYEQFF.

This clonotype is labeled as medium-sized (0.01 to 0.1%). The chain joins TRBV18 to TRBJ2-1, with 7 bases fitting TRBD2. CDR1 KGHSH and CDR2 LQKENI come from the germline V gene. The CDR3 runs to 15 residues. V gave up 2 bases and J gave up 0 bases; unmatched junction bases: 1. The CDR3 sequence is CASSPSGGSYNEQFF. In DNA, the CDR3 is TGTGCCAGCTCACCATCGGGGGGCTCCTACAATGAGCAGTTCTTC.

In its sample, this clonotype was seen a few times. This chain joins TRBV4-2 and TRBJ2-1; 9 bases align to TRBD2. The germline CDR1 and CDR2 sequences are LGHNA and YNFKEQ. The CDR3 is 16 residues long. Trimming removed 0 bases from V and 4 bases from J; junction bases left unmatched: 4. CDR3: CASSQEGSGGYNEQFF. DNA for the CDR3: TGTGCCAGCAGCCAAGAAGGTAGCGGGGGTTACAATGAGCAGTTCTTC.

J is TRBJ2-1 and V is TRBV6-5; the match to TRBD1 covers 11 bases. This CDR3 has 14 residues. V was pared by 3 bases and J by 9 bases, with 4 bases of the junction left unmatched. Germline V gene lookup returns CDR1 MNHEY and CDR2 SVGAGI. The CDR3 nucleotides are TGTGCCAGCAGTTATGCCGGGACAGGGGGTGAGCAGTTCTTC. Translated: CASSYAGTGGEQFF.

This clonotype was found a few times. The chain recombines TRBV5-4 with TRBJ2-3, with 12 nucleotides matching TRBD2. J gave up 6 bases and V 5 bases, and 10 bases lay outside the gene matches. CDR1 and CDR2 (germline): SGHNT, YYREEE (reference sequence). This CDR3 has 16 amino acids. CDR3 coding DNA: TGTGCCAGCAGGTCTAGCGGGGGGGCCAGGTTTGATACGCAGTATTTT. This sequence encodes CASRSSGGARFDTQYF.

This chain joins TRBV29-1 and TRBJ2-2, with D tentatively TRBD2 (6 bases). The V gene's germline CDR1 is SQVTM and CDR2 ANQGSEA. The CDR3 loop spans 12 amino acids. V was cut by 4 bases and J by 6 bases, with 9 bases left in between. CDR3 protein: CSVGTGAGELFF. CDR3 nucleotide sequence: TGCAGCGTTGGAACGGGGGCCGGGGAGCTGTTTTTT.

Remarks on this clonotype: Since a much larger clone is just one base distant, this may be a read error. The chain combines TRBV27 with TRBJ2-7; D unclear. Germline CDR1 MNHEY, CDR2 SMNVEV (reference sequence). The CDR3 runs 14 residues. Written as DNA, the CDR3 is TGTGCCATCAGTTTAGCACAGAAGCAATACGAGCAGTACTTC. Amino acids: CAISLAQKQYEQYF.

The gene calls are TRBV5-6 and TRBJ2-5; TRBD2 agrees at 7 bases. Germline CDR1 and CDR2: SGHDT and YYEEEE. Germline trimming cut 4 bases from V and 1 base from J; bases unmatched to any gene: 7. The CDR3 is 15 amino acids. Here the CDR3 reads CASSPTGGSQETQYF. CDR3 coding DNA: TGTGCCAGCAGCCCGACCGGGGGGTCCCAAGAGACCCAGTACTTC.

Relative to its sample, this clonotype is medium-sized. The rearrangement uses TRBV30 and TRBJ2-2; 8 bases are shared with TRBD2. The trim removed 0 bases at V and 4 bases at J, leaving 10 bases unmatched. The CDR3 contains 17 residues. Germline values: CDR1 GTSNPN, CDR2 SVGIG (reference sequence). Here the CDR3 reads CAWSVKGGGSPTGELFF. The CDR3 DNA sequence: TGTGCCTGGAGTGTAAAAGGCGGGGGGTCACCCACCGGGGAGCTGTTTTTT.

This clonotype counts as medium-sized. CDR3 coding DNA: TGTGCCAGCAGTCAAAGCGGGGCGTACAATGAGCAGTTCTTC. This encodes CASSQSGAYNEQFF. The chain carries TRBV6-5 and TRBJ2-1; 7 bases align to TRBD2. The ends lost 5 bases at V and 4 bases at J; junction bases unmatched: 5. Germline V CDR1 and CDR2: MNHEY, SVGAGI. This CDR3 is 14 amino acids long.

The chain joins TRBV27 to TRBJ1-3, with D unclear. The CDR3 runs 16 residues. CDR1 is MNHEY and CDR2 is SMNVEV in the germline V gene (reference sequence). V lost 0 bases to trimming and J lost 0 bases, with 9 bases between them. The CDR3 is CASSLSSQHSGNTIYF. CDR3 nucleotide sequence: TGTGCCAGCAGTTTATCGAGTCAACACTCTGGAAACACCATATATTTT.

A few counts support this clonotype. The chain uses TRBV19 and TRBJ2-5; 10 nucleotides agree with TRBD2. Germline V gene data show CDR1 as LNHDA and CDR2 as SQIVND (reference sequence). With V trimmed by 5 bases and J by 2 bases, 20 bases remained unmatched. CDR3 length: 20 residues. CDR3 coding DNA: TGTGCCAGTAGTCCCCAGCCCCCATATAGCGGGGGGAAGGAGCAAGAGACCCAGTACTTC. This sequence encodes CASSPQPPYSGGKEQETQYF. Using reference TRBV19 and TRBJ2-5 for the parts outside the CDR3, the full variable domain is DGGITQSPKYLFRKEGQNVTLSCEQNLNHDAMYWYRQDPGQGLRLIYYSQIVNDFQKGDIAEGYSVSREKKESFPLTVTSAQKNPTAFYLCASSPQPPYSGGKEQETQYFGPGTRLLVL.